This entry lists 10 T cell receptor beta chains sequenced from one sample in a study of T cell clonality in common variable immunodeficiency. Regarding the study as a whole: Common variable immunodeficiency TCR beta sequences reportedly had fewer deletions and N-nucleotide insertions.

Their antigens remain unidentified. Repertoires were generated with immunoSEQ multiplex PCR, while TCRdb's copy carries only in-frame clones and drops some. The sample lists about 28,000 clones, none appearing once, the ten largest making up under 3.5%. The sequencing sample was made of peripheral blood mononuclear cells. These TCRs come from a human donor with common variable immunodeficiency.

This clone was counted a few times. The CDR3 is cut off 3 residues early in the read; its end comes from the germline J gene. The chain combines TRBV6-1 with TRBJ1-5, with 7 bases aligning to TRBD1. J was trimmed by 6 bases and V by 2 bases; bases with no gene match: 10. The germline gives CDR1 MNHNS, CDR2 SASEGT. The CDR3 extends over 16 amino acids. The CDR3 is CASSEMWTGSIQPQHF. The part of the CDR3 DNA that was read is TGTGCCAGCAGTGAAATGTGGACAGGTTCAATTCAGCCC.

Partial CDR3 DNA: TGTGCCAGCAGGAACACAGGGTCTTCGGGTGAAAAA. As protein: CASRNTGSSGEK. From start to end, the CDR3 is CASRNTGSSGEKLFF. The chain recombines TRBV2 with TRBJ1-4; maybe TRBD1 (6 bases). The read stops 3 residues short of the end of the CDR3; the missing end is completed from the germline J gene. The ends were cut back, 6 bases at V and 7 bases at J, with 18 bases in the middle. The CDR3 runs 15 residues. CDR1 is SNHLY and CDR2 is FYNNEI in the germline V gene.

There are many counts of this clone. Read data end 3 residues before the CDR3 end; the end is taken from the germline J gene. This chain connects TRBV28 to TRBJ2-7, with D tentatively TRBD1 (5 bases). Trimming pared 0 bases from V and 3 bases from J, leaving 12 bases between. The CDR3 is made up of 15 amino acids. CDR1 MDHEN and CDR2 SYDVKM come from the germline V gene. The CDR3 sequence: CASSLWRTIGYEQYF. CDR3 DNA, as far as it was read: TGTGCCAGCAGTTTATGGCGGACAATAGGCTACGAG.

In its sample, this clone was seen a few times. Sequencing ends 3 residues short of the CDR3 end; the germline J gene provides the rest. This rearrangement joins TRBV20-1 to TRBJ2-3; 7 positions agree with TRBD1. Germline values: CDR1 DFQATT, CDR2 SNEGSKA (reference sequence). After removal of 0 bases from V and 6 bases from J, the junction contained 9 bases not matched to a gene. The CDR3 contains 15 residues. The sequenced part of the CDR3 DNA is TGCAGTGCTAGAGATCCAAACAGGGGAACCGATACG. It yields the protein CSARDPNRGTDT. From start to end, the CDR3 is CSARDPNRGTDTQYF.

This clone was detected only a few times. CDR3 region: CASSDLGLQSSQETQYF. CDR3 DNA, as far as it was read: TGTGCCAGCAGTGATTTAGGGCTCCAGAGCTCCCAAGAGACC. This chain uses TRBV2 with TRBJ2-5; no clear D. The read ends 3 residues shy of where the CDR3 ends; the end is completed using the germline J gene. The CDR3 has 17 residues. Deletions cut 3 bases from V and 1 base from J, with 18 bases between. Germline values: CDR1 SNHLY, CDR2 FYNNEI.

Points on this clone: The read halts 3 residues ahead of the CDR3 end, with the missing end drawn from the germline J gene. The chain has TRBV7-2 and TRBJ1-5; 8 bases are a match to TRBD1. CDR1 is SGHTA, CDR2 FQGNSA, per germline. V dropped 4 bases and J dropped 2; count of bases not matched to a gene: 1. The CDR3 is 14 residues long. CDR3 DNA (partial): TGTGCCAGCAGCTCAGGGGGCGGCAATCAGCCC. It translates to CASSSGGGNQP. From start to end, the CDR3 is CASSSGGGNQPQHF. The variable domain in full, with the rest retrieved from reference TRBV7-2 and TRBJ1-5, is GAGVSQSPSNKVTEKGKDVELRCDPISGHTALYWYRQSLGQGLEFLIYFQGNSAPDKSGLPSDRFSAERTGGSVSTLTIQRTQQEDSAVYLCASSSGGGNQPQHFGDGTRLSIL.

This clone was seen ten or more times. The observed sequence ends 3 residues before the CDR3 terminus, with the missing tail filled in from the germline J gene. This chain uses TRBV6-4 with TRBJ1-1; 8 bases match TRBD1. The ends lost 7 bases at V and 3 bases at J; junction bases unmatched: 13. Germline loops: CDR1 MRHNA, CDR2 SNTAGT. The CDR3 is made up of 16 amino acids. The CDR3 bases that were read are TGTGCCAGCACCTACAGGGGGATCCCGGGGGACACTGAA. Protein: CASTYRGIPGDTE. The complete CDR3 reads CASTYRGIPGDTEAFF.

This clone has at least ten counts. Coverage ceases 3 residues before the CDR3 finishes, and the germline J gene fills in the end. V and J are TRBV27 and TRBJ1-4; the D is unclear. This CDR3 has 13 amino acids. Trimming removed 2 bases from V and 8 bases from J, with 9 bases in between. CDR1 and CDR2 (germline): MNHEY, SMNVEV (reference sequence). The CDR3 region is CASSLVWREKLFF. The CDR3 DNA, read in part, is TGTGCCAGCAGTTTAGTTTGGCGGGAAAAA. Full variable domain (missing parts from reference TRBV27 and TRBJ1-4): EAQVTQNPRYLITVTGKKLTVTCSQNMNHEYMSWYRQDPGLGLRQIYYSMNVEVTDKGDVPEGYKVSRKEKRNFPLILESPSPNQTSLYFCASSLVWREKLFFGSGTQLSVL.

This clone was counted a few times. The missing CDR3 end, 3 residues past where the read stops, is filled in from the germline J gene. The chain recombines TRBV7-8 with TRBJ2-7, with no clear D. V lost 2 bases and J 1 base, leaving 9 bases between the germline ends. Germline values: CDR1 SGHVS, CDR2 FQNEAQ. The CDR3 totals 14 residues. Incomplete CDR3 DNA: TGTGCCAGCAGCTTAAAGGGCAGTTCCTACGAG. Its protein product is CASSLKGSSYE. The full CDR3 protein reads CASSLKGSSYEQYF.

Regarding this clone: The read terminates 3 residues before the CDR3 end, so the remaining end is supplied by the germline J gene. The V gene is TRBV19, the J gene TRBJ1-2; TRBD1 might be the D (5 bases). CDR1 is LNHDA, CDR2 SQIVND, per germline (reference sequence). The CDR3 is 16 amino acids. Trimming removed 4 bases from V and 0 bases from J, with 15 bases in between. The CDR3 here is CASSNLEGIANYGYTF. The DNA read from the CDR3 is TGTGCCAGTAGTAACCTAGAGGGGATCGCTAACTATGGC.